Presented here are 29 T cell receptor beta chains from one specimen sequenced in a study of cytomegalovirus exposure and HLA in healthy donors (dated by TCRdb to 2016 to 2017). Preparation of the library involved the immunoSEQ multiplex PCR assay. The multiplex PCR relied on a mix of 60 forward primers for TCR Vbeta segments and 13 reverse primers for TCR Jbeta segments. What TCRdb holds here is the immuneACCESS table cut down to in-frame rearrangements. Part of the clones is not present; checked against another copy, under half of the missing clones reflect an unresolved V gene, and the others are unexplained. The sample table shows over 150,000 clones, and roughly four fifths are seen once. The leading ten clones occupy around 3.3% of the sample. Source material: PBMCs. These receptors were collected from a woman in her twenties or thirties in good health and CMV-seropositive.

This chain connects TRBV5-1 to TRBJ2-5; maybe TRBD1 (6 bases). CDR1 and CDR2 from the germline V gene are SGHRS and YFSETQ. The CDR3 loop spans 18 amino acids. V lost 4 bases and J 5 bases, leaving 27 bases between the germline ends. The DNA of the CDR3 is TGCGCCAGCAGCGATGCGAGGACAGTGGATAACATGGTCGAGACCCAGTACTTC. It specifies CASSDARTVDNMVETQYF. The whole variable domain, remainder taken from reference TRBV5-1 and TRBJ2-5, is KAGVTQTPRYLIKTRGQQVTLSCSPISGHRSVSWYQQTPGQGLQFLFEYFSETQRNKGNFPGRFSGRQFSNSRSEMNVSTLELGDSALYLCASSDARTVDNMVETQYFGPGTRLLVL.

J is TRBJ2-2 and V is TRBV6-1; D may be TRBD1 (5 bases). The CDR3 consists of 14 residues. Trimming left V 2 bases short and J 7 bases short, with 11 bases between. Per germline, CDR1 MNHNS and CDR2 SASEGT. The CDR3 bases are TGTGCCAGCAGTGAAAGTCTGACAGACGGGGAGCTGTTTTTT. Translated: CASSESLTDGELFF.

The V gene is TRBV5-1, the J gene TRBJ2-4, with TRBD2 matching over 10 bases. This CDR3 contains 14 residues. Germline V gene lookup returns CDR1 SGHRS and CDR2 YFSETQ. J lost 5 bases, V lost 3 bases, and 2 bases had no gene match. The CDR3 DNA sequence: TGCGCCAGCAGCTCTACTAGCGGGGAAAACATTCAGTACTTC. The encoded protein is CASSSTSGENIQYF.

The V and J genes are TRBV25-1 and TRBJ2-7; weak D call: TRBD1 (6 bases). The V gene's germline CDR1 is MGHDK and CDR2 SYGVNS. This CDR3 contains 15 residues. Trimming took 2 bases from V and 6 from J, leaving 17 bases between them. CDR3 sequence (DNA): TGTGCCAGCAGTGAAGTTGGGGGCGTCCCCCGCGAGCAGTACTTC. Protein product: CASSEVGGVPREQYF.

The V call is TRBV27, the J call TRBJ2-1; TRBD2 matches 14 bases. This CDR3 has 17 amino acids. Germline V gives CDR1 MNHEY, CDR2 SMNVEV (reference sequence). With 5 bases clipped from V and 2 bases from J, the junction kept 5 bases outside the gene matches. The CDR3 bases are TGTGCCAGCAGTGGGACTAGCGGGAGACAGGCCTACAATGAGCAGTTCTTC. Encoded protein: CASSGTSGRQAYNEQFF.

This rearrangement joins TRBV7-9 to TRBJ2-1; possible D gene TRBD2, 5 bases. There are 14 residues in the CDR3. The germline gives CDR1 SEHNR, CDR2 FQNEAQ (reference sequence). Trimming took off 1 base at V and 6 bases at J, with 10 bases between the two ends. The CDR3 DNA reads TGTGCCAGCAGCTTAGTACTGGGAGCCAATGAGCAGTTCTTC. It translates to CASSLVLGANEQFF.

This chain uses TRBV6-5 with TRBJ2-7; 8 nucleotides align to TRBD1. The CDR3 has 15 residues. V shed 4 bases and J 3 bases; nucleotides not matched to a gene: 8. Germline-derived CDR1 and CDR2 are MNHEY and SVGAGI. The CDR3 DNA sequence: TGTGCCAGCAGTTCTCCAGGGGGCGCGAGCTACGAGCAGTACTTC. Protein: CASSSPGGASYEQYF.

The chain carries TRBV5-4 and TRBJ1-4; 7 nucleotides align to TRBD1. The ends lost 0 bases at V and 8 bases at J; junction bases unmatched: 7. The CDR3 runs 15 residues. CDR1 and CDR2 from the germline V gene are SGHNT and YYREEE (reference sequence). CDR3 nucleotide sequence: TGTGCCAGCAGCTTGGCCCGGCAGGGGGACGAAAAACTGTTTTTT. Amino acid sequence: CASSLARQGDEKLFF. Together with reference TRBV5-4 and TRBJ1-4, the CDR3 gives the full variable domain: ETGVTQSPTHLIKTRGQQVTLRCSSQSGHNTVSWYQQALGQGPQFIFQYYREEENGRGNFPPRFSGLQFPNYSSELNVNALELDDSALYLCASSLARQGDEKLFFGSGTQLSVL.

The chain carries TRBV27 and TRBJ2-7, with 12 bases aligning to TRBD2. The ends lost 3 bases at V and 3 bases at J; junction bases unmatched: 3. Germline CDR1 reads MNHEY; CDR2 reads SMNVEV (reference sequence). The CDR3 totals 15 residues. In nucleotides, the CDR3 is TGTGCCAGCAGTTTCGCGACTAGCGGGAGCTACGAGCAGTACTTC. Translation: CASSFATSGSYEQYF.

V and J are TRBV4-1 and TRBJ2-1; 7 nucleotides match TRBD2. This CDR3 contains 19 residues. Germline loops: CDR1 MGHRA, CDR2 YSYEKL. With 1 base clipped from V and 3 bases from J, the junction kept 15 bases outside the gene matches. In nucleotides, the CDR3 is TGCGCCAGCAGCCAAGTTCTCCTAGCGGAAATGCCCCTCTACAATGAGCAGTTCTTC. Amino acid sequence: CASSQVLLAEMPLYNEQFF.

This clone appeared once. This chain links TRBV28 with TRBJ1-3; maybe TRBD1 (6 bases). The CDR3 consists of 16 residues. V was pared by 3 bases and J by 1 base, with 13 bases between. Germline V lookup: CDR1 MDHEN, CDR2 SYDVKM. CDR3 nucleotide sequence: TGTGCCAGCAGTTTTTCAGGGGCCCCTTCTGGAAACACCATATATTTT. This sequence encodes CASSFSGAPSGNTIYF.

This sequence joins TRBV6-1 and TRBJ2-5; 9 bases match TRBD1. V shed 6 bases and J 5 bases; nucleotides not matched to a gene: 7. Germline V lookup: CDR1 MNHNS, CDR2 SASEGT. The CDR3 runs to 14 residues. CDR3 protein: CASSVTGGRETQYF. CDR3 DNA: TGTGCCAGCAGCGTAACAGGGGGCAGGGAGACCCAGTACTTC.

This clone has more than one count but fewer than ten. The rearrangement joins TRBV6-5 to TRBJ1-3; no clear D. The CDR3 length is 15 residues. Trimming removed 6 bases from V and 4 bases from J, with 16 bases in between. Germline CDR1 reads MNHEY; CDR2 reads SVGAGI. The CDR3 sequence is CASSLLGGHGNTIYF. CDR3 sequence (DNA): TGTGCCAGCAGCCTACTCGGCGGGCACGGAAACACCATATATTTT.

This clone has only a few counts. The V call is TRBV19, the J call TRBJ1-5, with D perhaps matching TRBD1 (5 bases). The germline V gene encodes CDR1 LNHDA and CDR2 SQIVND (reference sequence). With 4 bases removed from V and 2 bases from J, the gap between germline ends came to 9 bases. The length of the CDR3 is 14 residues. CDR3 DNA sequence: TGTGCCAGTAGTACAGGGATGGGCAATCAGCCCCAGCATTTT. Its translation: CASSTGMGNQPQHF.

V gene TRBV6-1 combines with J gene TRBJ1-4; 9 bases map to TRBD1. Germline CDR1 reads MNHNS; CDR2 reads SASEGT. The junction had 5 bases not matched to a gene; V was cut back by 5 bases and J by 10 bases. The CDR3 covers 13 residues. The CDR3 sequence is CASSRTGVAKLFF. CDR3 bases: TGTGCCAGCAGTCGGACAGGGGTGGCAAAACTGTTTTTT.

V gene TRBV6-6 combines with J gene TRBJ1-4; D unresolved. This CDR3 is 15 amino acids long. Germline values: CDR1 MNHNY, CDR2 SVGAGI (reference sequence). Trimming left V 4 bases short and J 0 bases short, with 9 bases between. The DNA for the CDR3 is TGTGCCAGCAGTTCCCATAGTACAACTAATGAAAAACTGTTTTTT. Its translation: CASSSHSTTNEKLFF.

The chain joins TRBV20-1 to TRBJ2-3; no firm D call. V lost 6 bases, J lost 5 bases, and 6 bases lay in between. Per the germline V gene, CDR1 is DFQATT and CDR2 is SNEGSKA (reference sequence). The CDR3 contains 10 residues. CDR3 in DNA: TGCAGTGCCGCAGAAGATACGCAGTATTTT. Protein sequence: CSAAEDTQYF.

The chain uses TRBV5-8 and TRBJ2-1; D not certain. V was cut by 0 bases and J by 0 bases, with 7 bases left in between. The CDR3 length is 15 residues. In germline, CDR1 is SGHTS, CDR2 YDEGEE. The CDR3 sequence: CASSLVRSSYNEQFF. CDR3 sequence (DNA): TGTGCCAGCAGCTTGGTCCGGAGCTCCTACAATGAGCAGTTCTTC. Looking up the rest from reference TRBV5-8 and TRBJ2-1 gives the full variable domain: EAGVTQSPTHLIKTRGQQATLRCSPISGHTSVYWYQQALGLGLQFLLWYDEGEERNRGNFPPRFSGRQFPNYSSELNVNALELEDSALYLCASSLVRSSYNEQFFGPGTRLTVL.

The chain carries TRBV28 and TRBJ2-1, with 13 bases fitting TRBD2. This CDR3 contains 15 residues. CDR1 is MDHEN, CDR2 SYDVKM, per germline. Germline trimming cut 7 bases from V and 5 bases from J; bases unmatched to any gene: 5. Written as DNA, the CDR3 is TGTGCCAGCACCTCGGGGACTAGCGGGAACAATGAGCAGTTCTTC. It yields the protein CASTSGTSGNNEQFF.

The V gene is TRBV5-1, the J gene TRBJ1-2; weak D call: TRBD1 (5 bases). The germline V and J ends were trimmed by 0 bases and 8 bases, with 14 bases remaining between them. The CDR3 totals 14 residues. CDR1 SGHRS and CDR2 YFSETQ come from the germline V gene. The CDR3 DNA sequence: TGCGCCAGCAGCTTGGCAGGGAAACTGGGGGGCTACACCTTC. Residues: CASSLAGKLGGYTF.

V is TRBV6-5 and J is TRBJ2-1, with 8 bases that match TRBD2. The germline gives CDR1 MNHEY, CDR2 SVGAGI. The CDR3 is 15 residues long. V shed 0 bases and J 9 bases; nucleotides not matched to a gene: 7. Here the CDR3 reads CASSYSRAGESEQFF. CDR3 bases: TGTGCCAGCAGTTACTCGAGAGCGGGAGAGAGTGAGCAGTTCTTC.

This clone was found a few times. The V gene is TRBV28, the J gene TRBJ2-7; tentative D call: TRBD1 (5 bases). The CDR3 length is 15 residues. The V gene's germline CDR1 is MDHEN and CDR2 SYDVKM. V was clipped by 3 bases and J by 0 bases, with 12 bases between them. The CDR3: CASSLGRANSYEQYF. CDR3 in DNA: TGTGCCAGCAGTTTGGGGCGCGCGAACTCCTACGAGCAGTACTTC.

The rearrangement uses TRBV15 and TRBJ2-5; possible D gene TRBD1, 8 bases. V was pared by 1 base and J by 2 bases, with 23 bases between. The CDR3 length is 19 residues. Germline V gene data show CDR1 as LNHNV and CDR2 as YYDKDF (reference sequence). The CDR3 DNA sequence: TGTGCCACCAGCAGAGGAACAGGGGGGGTTGAGTGGGGACAAGAGACCCAGTACTTC. It yields the protein CATSRGTGGVEWGQETQYF. The full variable domain, completed using reference TRBV15 and TRBJ2-5, is DAMVIQNPRYQVTQFGKPVTLSCSQTLNHNVMYWYQQKSSQAPKLLFHYYDKDFNNEADTPDNFQSRRPNTSFCFLDIRSPGLGDTAMYLCATSRGTGGVEWGQETQYFGPGTRLLVL.

In this sample, this clone turned up a few times. The chain is built from TRBV10-3 and TRBJ1-5; possibly TRBD1 for D (5 bases). Germline loops: CDR1 ENHRY, CDR2 SYGVKD. The V end lost 6 bases, the J end lost 4 bases, and 16 bases lay between the germline ends. This CDR3 is 15 amino acids long. CDR3 region: CAISDAGTKNQPQHF. CDR3 nucleotides: TGTGCCATCAGCGATGCCGGGACTAAAAATCAGCCCCAGCATTTT.

A note on this clone: Distinct nucleotide sequences in the sample also encode this CDR3. The chain recombines TRBV5-1 with TRBJ2-7; 7 positions match TRBD1. Germline CDR1 is SGHRS and CDR2 is YFSETQ. This CDR3 spans 14 amino acids. J was trimmed by 0 bases and V by 3 bases; bases with no gene match: 3. The CDR3 nucleotides are TGCGCCAGCAGCTCCAGACAGGGCTCCTACGAGCAGTACTTC. It yields the protein CASSSRQGSYEQYF.

V gene TRBV5-8 combines with J gene TRBJ2-7; D gene uncertain. The V and J ends lost 0 bases and 1 base respectively, with 5 bases between them. CDR1 and CDR2 (germline): SGHTS, YDEGEE. The CDR3 is 13 residues long. Here the CDR3 DNA reads TGTGCCAGCAGCTTGGGTCGTTCCTACGAGCAGTACTTC. It translates to CASSLGRSYEQYF. Full variable domain (outside the CDR3, taken from reference TRBV5-8 and TRBJ2-7): EAGVTQSPTHLIKTRGQQATLRCSPISGHTSVYWYQQALGLGLQFLLWYDEGEERNRGNFPPRFSGRQFPNYSSELNVNALELEDSALYLCASSLGRSYEQYFGPGTRLTVT.

This chain uses TRBV28 with TRBJ1-4, with 10 bases aligning to TRBD1. The CDR3 has 17 amino acids. V lost 7 bases and J lost 8; bases outside the gene matches: 16. Germline loops: CDR1 MDHEN, CDR2 SYDVKM. The CDR3: CASTLRVSGTGAEKLFF. The CDR3 bases are TGTGCCAGCACCTTAAGAGTCTCCGGGACAGGGGCGGAAAAACTGTTTTTT.

This chain uses TRBV7-9 with TRBJ2-1; 7 bases match TRBD2. The CDR3 is made up of 16 amino acids. Germline V gene sequence: CDR1 SEHNR, CDR2 FQNEAQ (reference sequence). V trimming: 0 bases; J trimming: 6 bases; junction bases outside the gene matches: 8. CDR3 sequence (DNA): TGTGCCAGCAGCTTAGCGGTGGGAGGGCCCCTCAATGAGCAGTTCTTC. Residues: CASSLAVGGPLNEQFF.

This clone was counted a few times. V gene TRBV28 combines with J gene TRBJ2-6; the D gene is possibly TRBD2 (5 bases). Germline-derived CDR1 and CDR2 are MDHEN and SYDVKM. V lost 5 bases to trimming and J lost 4 bases, with 12 bases between them. This CDR3 has 15 amino acids. This chain's CDR3 is CASSQTSGGANVLTF. As DNA, the CDR3 is TGTGCCAGCAGTCAAACTTCGGGAGGGGCCAACGTCCTGACTTTC.